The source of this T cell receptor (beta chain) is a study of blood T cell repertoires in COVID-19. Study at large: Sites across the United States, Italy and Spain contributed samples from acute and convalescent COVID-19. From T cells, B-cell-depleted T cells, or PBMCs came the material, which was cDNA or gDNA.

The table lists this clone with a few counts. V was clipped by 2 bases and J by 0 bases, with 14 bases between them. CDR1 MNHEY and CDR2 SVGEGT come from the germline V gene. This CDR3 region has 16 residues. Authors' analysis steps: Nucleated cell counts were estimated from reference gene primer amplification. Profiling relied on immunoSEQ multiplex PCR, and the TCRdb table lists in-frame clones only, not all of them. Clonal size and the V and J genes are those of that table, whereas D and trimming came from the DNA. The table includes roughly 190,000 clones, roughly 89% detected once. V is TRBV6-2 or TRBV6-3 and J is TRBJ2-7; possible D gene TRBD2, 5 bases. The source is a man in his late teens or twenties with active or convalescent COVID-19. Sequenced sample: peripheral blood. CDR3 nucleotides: TGTGCCAGCAGTTACCCCCTAGCTGCTAGCTCCTACGAGCAGTACTTC. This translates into CASSYPLAASSYEQYF.